This T cell receptor beta chain was retrieved from a study of cytomegalovirus exposure and HLA in healthy donors. Germline lookup yields CDR1 SGHRS and CDR2 YFSETQ. The CDR3 runs to 14 residues. V lost 0 bases to trimming and J lost 7 bases, with 13 bases between them. Amplification used 60 Vbeta primers and 13 Jbeta primers. Sequencing was performed with immunoSEQ multiplex PCR; in TCRdb, only in-frame clones are kept and a portion is missing. The sample lists some 67,000 clones, 75% occurring once. The V gene is TRBV5-1, the J gene TRBJ1-2; TRBD1 is a possible D gene (6 bases). The specimen sequenced was PBMCs. This TCR was recovered from a man aged 55 to 70 in good health and CMV-seropositive. In nucleotides, the CDR3 is TGCGCCAGCAGCTTGGGACAGGTAGACGGTGGCTACACCTTC. Protein product: CASSLGQVDGGYTF.